The following is a T cell receptor (beta chain) sequence with its context. At one end the junction does not follow the germline gene, possibly because of a read error. Using a J-beta primer mix together with a sample-barcoded 5' primer, a second PCR was run for about 7 to 12 cycles. Tags on each cDNA molecule came from a template-switch adaptor with 12 random nucleotides. Paired-end reads containing CDR3 totaled no fewer than 3 million for each sample. TCRdb fed the 5' RACE reads into MiXCR, producing one record per CDR3 protein. The repertoire consists of nearly 800,000 distinct CDR3 sequences, with about 61% occurring once and the leading ten covering roughly 24%. These data originate in a study of blood T cells in healthy people across ages. CDR1 is LGHNA and CDR2 is YNFKEQ in the germline V gene. CDR3 length equals 15 residues. The study recruited healthy Caucasian donors from Russia who were aged about 6 to 95. A minimum of 7 million PBMCs was isolated per sample.

The rearrangement joins TRBV4-2 to TRBJ2-1, with TRBD2 matching 11 bases. The clonotype originates from a man between 35 and 55 years old in good health. Sequencing used blood. The CDR3, as DNA: TGTGCCAGCAGCCCCAGACTAGCGGGGTACAATGAGCGGTTCTTC. This encodes CASSPRLAGYNERFF.